The clone carrying this TCR beta chain was counted a few times. This sample was taken from a study of shared clonotypes between healthy human individuals. Here immunoSEQ multiplex PCR was the method, and the copy in TCRdb shows in-frame clones only, minus some. The sample holds fewer than 100,000 clones, 65% to 70% seen once. The CDR3 loop spans 14 amino acids. Germline-derived CDR1 and CDR2 are SGDLS and YYNGEE. V was shortened by 3 bases and J by 2 bases, with 12 bases between the two germline ends. Sequenced material: memory CD8+ T cells sorted from blood. The subset is: CD45RO+ cells pooled with CCR7-negative TemRA cells. This chain connects TRBV9 to TRBJ2-7; the D gene is possibly TRBD2 (6 bases). The receptor comes from a man younger than 45 in good health. CDR3 coding DNA: TGTGCCAGCAGCGCCAGACTAGGACCCTACGAGCAGTACTTC. Residues: CASSARLGPYEQYF. The full variable domain, completed using reference TRBV9 and TRBJ2-7, is DSGVTQTPKHLITATGQRVTLRCSPRSGDLSVYWYQQSLDQGLQFLIQYYNGEERAKGNILERFSAQQFPDLHSELNLSSLELGDSALYFCASSARLGPYEQYFGPGTRLTVT.